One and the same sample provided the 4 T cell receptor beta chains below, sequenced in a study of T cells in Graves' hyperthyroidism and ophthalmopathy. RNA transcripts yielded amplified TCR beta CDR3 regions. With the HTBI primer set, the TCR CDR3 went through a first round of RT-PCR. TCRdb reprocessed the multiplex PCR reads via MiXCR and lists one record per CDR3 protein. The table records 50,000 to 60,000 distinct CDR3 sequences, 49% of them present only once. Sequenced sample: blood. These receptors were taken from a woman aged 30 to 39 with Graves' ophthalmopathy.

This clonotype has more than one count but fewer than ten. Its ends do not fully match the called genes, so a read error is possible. CDR3 coding DNA: TGTGCCAGCACCAAGACAGTGAACACTGGAGCTCTCTTT. Amino acid sequence: CASTKTVNTGALF. V is TRBV25-1 and J is TRBJ1-1; a weak D match, TRBD1 (5 bases). CDR1 MGHDK and CDR2 SYGVNS come from the germline V gene. This CDR3 is 13 amino acids long.

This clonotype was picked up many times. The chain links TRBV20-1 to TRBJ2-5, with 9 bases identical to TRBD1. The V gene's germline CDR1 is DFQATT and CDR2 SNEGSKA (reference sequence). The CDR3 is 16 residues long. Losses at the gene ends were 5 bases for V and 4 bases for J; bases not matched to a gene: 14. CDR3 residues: CSAQVGWSGQGETQYF. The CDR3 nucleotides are TGCAGTGCTCAGGTCGGGTGGTCGGGACAGGGAGAGACCCAGTACTTC.

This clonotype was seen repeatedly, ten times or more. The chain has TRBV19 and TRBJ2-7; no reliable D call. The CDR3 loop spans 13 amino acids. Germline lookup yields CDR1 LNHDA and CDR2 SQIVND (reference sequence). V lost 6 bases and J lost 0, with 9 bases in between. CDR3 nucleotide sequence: TGTGCCAGTAGGGACGTTTACTCCTACGAGCAGTACTTC. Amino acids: CASRDVYSYEQYF. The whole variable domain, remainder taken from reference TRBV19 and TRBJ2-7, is DGGITQSPKYLFRKEGQNVTLSCEQNLNHDAMYWYRQDPGQGLRLIYYSQIVNDFQKGDIAEGYSVSREKKESFPLTVTSAQKNPTAFYLCASRDVYSYEQYFGPGTRLTVT.

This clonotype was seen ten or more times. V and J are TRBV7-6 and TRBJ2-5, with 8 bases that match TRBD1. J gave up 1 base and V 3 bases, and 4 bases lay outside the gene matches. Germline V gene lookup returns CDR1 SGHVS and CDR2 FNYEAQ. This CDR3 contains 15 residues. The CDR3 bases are TGTGCCAGCAGCTTCCCCGGGACAGGCCAAGAGACCCAGTACTTC. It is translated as CASSFPGTGQETQYF.